Shown below are 9 T cell receptor beta chains from a single sample sequenced in a study of CD8+ T cells in alopecia areata (dated by TCRdb to the late 2010s). The time point label corresponds to: less than 30 weeks on oral tofacitinib. What this sample's treatment or condition label stands for: oral pan-JAK inhibitor, 5-10 mg twice daily. The library relied on the immunoSEQ multiplex PCR assay. For TCR sequencing, RNA was extracted from every sample and reverse transcribed into cDNA to serve as template. The immuneACCESS repertoire file appears here via TCRdb, limited to in-frame rearrangements. These files lack a portion of the clones; in checked studies, under half of the deficit traces to unresolved V genes, and the cause of the others is not known. The sample yields 95,000 to 110,000 clones; around 84% were counted once. Over 20% of the sample rests with the top ten. Sample: CD8+ T cells sorted from blood, taken at week 24, from a patient treated with tofacitinib. The receptor set was obtained from a human donor with alopecia areata.

The chain is built from TRBV5-4 and TRBJ1-1, with TRBD1 matching 10 bases. The CDR3 sequence is 14 residues long. Unmatched junction bases numbered 6, after V lost 0 bases and J lost 10 bases. CDR1 and CDR2 (germline): SGHNT, YYREEE (reference sequence). CDR3 in DNA: TGTGCCAGCAGCTTGGTGGGGACAGGGGAGGGAGCTTTCTTT. Protein sequence: CASSLVGTGEGAFF.

Only one count was recorded for this clone. This chain links TRBV7-9 with TRBJ2-1, with D tentatively TRBD1 (6 bases). CDR1 is SEHNR, CDR2 FQNEAQ, per germline (reference sequence). The germline V and J ends were trimmed by 6 bases and 0 bases, with 18 bases remaining between them. This CDR3 comprises 17 residues. CDR3 loop: CASRVVLGASSYNEQFF. DNA for the CDR3: TGTGCCAGCAGGGTTGTGTTGGGGGCTAGCTCCTACAATGAGCAGTTCTTC.

CDR3 protein: CASSQVTGSSYEQYF. The CDR3 DNA reads as TGCGCCAGCAGCCAGGTGACAGGGAGCTCCTACGAGCAGTACTTC. V is TRBV4-1 and J is TRBJ2-7; 7 positions match TRBD1. The CDR3 is 15 amino acids. J was trimmed by 0 bases and V by 3 bases; bases with no gene match: 5. The germline CDR1 and CDR2 sequences are MGHRA and YSYEKL.

CDR3 nucleotide sequence: TGTGCCAGCAGTGAACGGACGGCAGGAAAGTTGAACACTGAAGCTTTCTTT. It translates to CASSERTAGKLNTEAFF. The rearrangement uses TRBV2 and TRBJ1-1; D not certain. V shed 2 bases and J shed 0 bases, with 16 bases lying between them. Germline CDR1 SNHLY, CDR2 FYNNEI. The CDR3 contains 17 residues.

The chain joins TRBV6-5 to TRBJ2-5, with a tentative D call TRBD1 (6 bases). The length of the CDR3 is 15 residues. CDR1 and CDR2 from the germline V gene are MNHEY and SVGAGI. The ends were cut back, 6 bases at V and 4 bases at J, with 18 bases in the middle. CDR3: CASSYYVQGRETQYF. For the CDR3, the DNA is TGTGCCAGCAGCTATTACGTCCAGGGGAGAGAGACCCAGTACTTC.

V and J are TRBV28 and TRBJ2-7; D is possibly TRBD2 (6 bases). CDR3 size: 13 residues. Trimming removed 8 bases at V and 1 base at J, with 12 bases between. Per the germline V gene, CDR1 is MDHEN and CDR2 is SYDVKM. Here the CDR3 reads CASRSGRSYEQYF. The DNA for the CDR3 is TGTGCCAGCCGCAGCGGGCGATCCTACGAGCAGTACTTC.

The chain employs TRBV27 and TRBJ2-2; the match to TRBD2 covers 9 bases. Germline V gene data show CDR1 as MNHEY and CDR2 as SMNVEV (reference sequence). With 2 bases clipped from V and 7 bases from J, the junction kept 8 bases outside the gene matches. The CDR3 runs to 16 residues. CDR3 sequence (DNA): TGTGCCAGCAGTTTAGTGGCGGGGGGGCGAGACGGGGAGCTGTTTTTT. Translating it yields CASSLVAGGRDGELFF.

J is TRBJ2-3 and V is TRBV27, with TRBD2 matching over 8 bases. The CDR3 runs 16 residues. V trimming: 6 bases; J trimming: 4 bases; junction bases outside the gene matches: 12. Per the germline V gene, CDR1 is MNHEY and CDR2 is SMNVEV (reference sequence). The CDR3 DNA follows: TGTGCCAGCAGCACGGGGGGGCCGTCCCCTGCAGATACGCAGTATTTT. It translates to CASSTGGPSPADTQYF.

The rearrangement joins TRBV7-2 to TRBJ2-3; TRBD1 matches 9 bases. The CDR3 has 14 amino acids. The V gene's germline CDR1 is SGHTA and CDR2 FQGNSA. The ends lost 4 bases at V and 4 bases at J; junction bases unmatched: 3. This CDR3 is CASSSWTGADTQYF. CDR3 sequence (DNA): TGTGCCAGCAGCTCCTGGACAGGGGCAGATACGCAGTATTTT.